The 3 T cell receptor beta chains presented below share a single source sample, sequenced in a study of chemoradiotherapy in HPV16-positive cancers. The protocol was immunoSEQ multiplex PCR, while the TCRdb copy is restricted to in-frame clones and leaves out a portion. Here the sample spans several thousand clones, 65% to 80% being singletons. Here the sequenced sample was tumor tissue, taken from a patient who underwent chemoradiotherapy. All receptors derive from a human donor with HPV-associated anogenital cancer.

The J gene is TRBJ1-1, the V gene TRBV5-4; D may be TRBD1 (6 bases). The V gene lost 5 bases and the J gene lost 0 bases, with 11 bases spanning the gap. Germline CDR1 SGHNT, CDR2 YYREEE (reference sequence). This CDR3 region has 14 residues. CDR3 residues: CASRIGGMNTEAFF. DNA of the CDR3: TGTGCCAGCAGAATAGGGGGTATGAACACTGAAGCTTTCTTT.

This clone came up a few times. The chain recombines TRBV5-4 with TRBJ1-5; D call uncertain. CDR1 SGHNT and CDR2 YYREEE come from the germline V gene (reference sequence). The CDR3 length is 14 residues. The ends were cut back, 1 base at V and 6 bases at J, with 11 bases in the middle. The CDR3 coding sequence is TGTGCCAGCAGCTTGATGGGAATGGGTCAGCCCCAGCATTTT. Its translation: CASSLMGMGQPQHF.

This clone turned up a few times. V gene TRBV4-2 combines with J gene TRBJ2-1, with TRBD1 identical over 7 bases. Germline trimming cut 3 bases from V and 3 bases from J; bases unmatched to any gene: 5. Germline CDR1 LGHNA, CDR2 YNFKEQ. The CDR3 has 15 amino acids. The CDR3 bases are TGTGCCAGCAGCCAGAGACAGGGAAACTACAATGAGCAGTTCTTC. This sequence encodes CASSQRQGNYNEQFF.